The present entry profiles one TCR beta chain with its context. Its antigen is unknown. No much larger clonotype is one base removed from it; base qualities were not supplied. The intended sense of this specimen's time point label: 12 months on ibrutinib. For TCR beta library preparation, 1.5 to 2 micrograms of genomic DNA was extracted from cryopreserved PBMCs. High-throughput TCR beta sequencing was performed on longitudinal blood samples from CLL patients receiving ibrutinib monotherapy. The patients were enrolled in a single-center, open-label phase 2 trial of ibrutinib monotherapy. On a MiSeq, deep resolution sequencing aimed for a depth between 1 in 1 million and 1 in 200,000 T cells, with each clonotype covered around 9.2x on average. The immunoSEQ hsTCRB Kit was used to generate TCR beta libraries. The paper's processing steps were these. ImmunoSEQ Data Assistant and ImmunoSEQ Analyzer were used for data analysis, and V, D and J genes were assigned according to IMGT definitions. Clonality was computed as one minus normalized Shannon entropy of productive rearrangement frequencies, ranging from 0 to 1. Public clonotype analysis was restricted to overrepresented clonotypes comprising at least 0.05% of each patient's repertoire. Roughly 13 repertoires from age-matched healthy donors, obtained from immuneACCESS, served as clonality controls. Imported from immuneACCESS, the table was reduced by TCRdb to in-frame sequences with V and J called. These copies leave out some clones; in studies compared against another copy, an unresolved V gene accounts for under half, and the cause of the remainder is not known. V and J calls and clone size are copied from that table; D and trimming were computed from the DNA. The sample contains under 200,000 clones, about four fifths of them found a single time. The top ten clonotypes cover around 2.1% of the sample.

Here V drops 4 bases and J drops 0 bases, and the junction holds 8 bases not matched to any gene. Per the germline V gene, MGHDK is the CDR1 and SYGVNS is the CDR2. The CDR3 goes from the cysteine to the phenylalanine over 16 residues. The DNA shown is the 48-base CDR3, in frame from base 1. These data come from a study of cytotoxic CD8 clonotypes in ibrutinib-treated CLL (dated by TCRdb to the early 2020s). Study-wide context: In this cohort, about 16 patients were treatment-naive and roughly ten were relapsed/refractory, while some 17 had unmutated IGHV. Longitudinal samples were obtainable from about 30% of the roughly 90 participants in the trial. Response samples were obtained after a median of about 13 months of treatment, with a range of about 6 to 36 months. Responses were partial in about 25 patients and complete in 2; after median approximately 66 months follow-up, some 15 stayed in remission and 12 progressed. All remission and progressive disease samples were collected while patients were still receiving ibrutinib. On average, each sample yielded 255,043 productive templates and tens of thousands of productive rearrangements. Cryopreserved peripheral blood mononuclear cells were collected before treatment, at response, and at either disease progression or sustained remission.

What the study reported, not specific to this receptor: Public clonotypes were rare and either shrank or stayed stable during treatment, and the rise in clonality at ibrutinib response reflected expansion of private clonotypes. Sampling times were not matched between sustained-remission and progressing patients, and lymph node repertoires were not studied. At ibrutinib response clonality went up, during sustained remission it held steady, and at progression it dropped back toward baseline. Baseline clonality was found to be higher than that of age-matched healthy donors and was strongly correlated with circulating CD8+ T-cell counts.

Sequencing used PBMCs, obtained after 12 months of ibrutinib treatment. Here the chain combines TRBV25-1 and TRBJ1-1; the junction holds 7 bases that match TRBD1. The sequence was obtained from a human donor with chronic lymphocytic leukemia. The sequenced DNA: TGTGCCAGCAGTGCCAACCTGGGACAGTTGAACACTGAAGCTTTCTTT. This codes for CASSANLGQLNTEAFF.